Below, 15 T cell receptor beta chains from the same sample are listed, as sequenced in a study of cytomegalovirus exposure and HLA in healthy donors. 60 Vbeta and 13 Jbeta primers were used in PCR. Assay used: immunoSEQ multiplex PCR; TCRdb lists only in-frame clones, some missing. The table includes around 61,000 clones, roughly 90% detected once. Sequenced sample: PBMCs. All receptors derive from a man aged 30-40 years in good health and CMV-seropositive.

For the CDR3, the DNA is TGTGCCAGCAGCCTCAACAGTGGCTACACCTTC. Protein: CASSLNSGYTF. The chain is built from TRBV7-9 and TRBJ1-2; D gene unclear. This CDR3 contains 11 residues. From germline, CDR1 is SEHNR and CDR2 FQNEAQ (reference sequence). Trimming took 5 bases from V and 7 from J, leaving 8 bases between them. Full variable domain (rest looked up from reference TRBV7-9 and TRBJ1-2): DTGVSQNPRHKITKRGQNVTFRCDPISEHNRLYWYRQTLGQGPEFLTYFQNEAQLEKSRLLSDRFSAERPKGSFSTLEIQRTEQGDSAMYLCASSLNSGYTFGSGTRLTVV.

The V gene is TRBV20-1, the J gene TRBJ1-2; 7 positions agree with TRBD1. Per the germline V gene, CDR1 is DFQATT and CDR2 is SNEGSKA (reference sequence). The CDR3 has 11 amino acids. V shed 7 bases and J 8 bases; nucleotides not matched to a gene: 7. The CDR3, as DNA: TGCAGTGGCAGGGGGATAAAGGGCTACACCTTC. As protein: CSGRGIKGYTF.

The V and J genes are TRBV6-5 and TRBJ1-3; 8 bases match TRBD1. The germline CDR1 and CDR2 sequences are MNHEY and SVGAGI. The CDR3 extends over 14 amino acids. V shed 7 bases, J shed 5 bases, and the junction held 7 bases outside the gene matches. CDR3 coding DNA: TGTGCCAGCATGGACAGGGCCTCCCGAAACACCATATATTTT. Translated, it gives CASMDRASRNTIYF.

The chain employs TRBV27 and TRBJ1-2; D unresolved. This CDR3 spans 15 amino acids. Between the trimmed V and J ends, which lost 5 bases and 8 bases, there was a span of 21 bases. Germline lookup yields CDR1 MNHEY and CDR2 SMNVEV (reference sequence). CDR3 sequence reads: CASSLLQTPVSGYTF. CDR3 coding DNA: TGTGCCAGCAGTCTCCTACAGACCCCCGTATCCGGCTACACCTTC.

The chain combines TRBV6-1 with TRBJ1-2, with 8 positions matching TRBD1. Germline-derived CDR1 and CDR2 are MNHNS and SASEGT. The CDR3 runs 14 residues. V shed 5 bases, J shed 0 bases, and the junction held 2 bases outside the gene matches. The chain's CDR3 is CASSQDRANYGYTF. CDR3 sequence (DNA): TGTGCCAGCAGTCAGGACAGGGCTAACTATGGCTACACCTTC.

This clone came up once. The chain recombines TRBV30 with TRBJ1-1; D not resolved. The V gene's germline CDR1 is GTSNPN and CDR2 SVGIG (reference sequence). The CDR3 is made up of 14 amino acids. The V and J ends lost 2 bases and 4 bases respectively, with 14 bases between them. The CDR3 region is CAWSYGSSPTEAFF. Here the CDR3 DNA reads TGTGCCTGGAGTTACGGGTCTTCCCCCACTGAAGCTTTCTTT.

The chain employs TRBV28 and TRBJ2-7, with TRBD2 matching over 8 bases. The CDR3 runs to 15 residues. The germline gives CDR1 MDHEN, CDR2 SYDVKM. After removal of 8 bases from V and 0 bases from J, the junction contained 9 bases not matched to a gene. The DNA for the CDR3 is TGTGCCAGCGCCCTCTCCGGGACTAGCTCCTACGAGCAGTACTTC. Protein product: CASALSGTSSYEQYF.

The chain recombines TRBV28 with TRBJ2-1; maybe TRBD2 (5 bases). The germline CDR1 and CDR2 sequences are MDHEN and SYDVKM. V lost 7 bases to trimming and J lost 6 bases, with 16 bases between them. The CDR3 spans 14 residues. CDR3 sequence reads: CASNRERFGNEQFF. CDR3 DNA sequence: TGTGCCAGCAACCGGGAAAGATTCGGCAATGAGCAGTTCTTC.

The chain employs TRBV30 and TRBJ1-1; possibly TRBD1 for D (5 bases). Germline V gene lookup returns CDR1 GTSNPN and CDR2 SVGIG (reference sequence). The CDR3 consists of 14 residues. Trimming cost V 4 bases and J 0 bases, with 12 bases left between them. The CDR3 protein is CAWKLGLLNTEAFF. CDR3 DNA: TGTGCCTGGAAATTGGGGCTCTTGAACACTGAAGCTTTCTTT. The whole variable domain, remainder taken from reference TRBV30 and TRBJ1-1, is SQTIHQWPATLVQPVGSPLSLECTVEGTSNPNLYWYRQAAGRGLQLLFYSVGIGQISSEVPQNLSASRPQDRQFILSSKKLLLSDSGFYLCAWKLGLLNTEAFFGQGTRLTVV.

CDR3 nucleotides: TGTGCCAGCAGTGGGCTAGCGGGACTCAATGAGCAGTTCTTC. Encoded protein: CASSGLAGLNEQFF. This chain joins TRBV6-1 and TRBJ2-1; 9 bases line up with TRBD2. CDR3 length equals 14 residues. Germline V gene data show CDR1 as MNHNS and CDR2 as SASEGT. The V gene end was trimmed by 4 bases and the J gene end by 6 bases; junction bases not matched to a gene: 4.

The V call is TRBV19, the J call TRBJ2-7; the D gene is possibly TRBD1 (6 bases). V was trimmed by 8 bases and J by 0 bases, leaving 14 bases between them. The CDR3 covers 14 residues. Per germline, CDR1 LNHDA and CDR2 SQIVND (reference sequence). CDR3 sequence: CASSVGQSSYEQYF. The CDR3 DNA is TGTGCCAGTTCAGTAGGACAGTCCTCCTACGAGCAGTACTTC.

CDR3 loop: CAWRTERSYEQYF. CDR3 in DNA: TGTGCCTGGAGAACGGAGCGCTCCTACGAGCAGTACTTC. V gene TRBV30 combines with J gene TRBJ2-7; D gene uncertain. Trimming stripped 3 bases from V and 0 bases from J, with 9 bases between. CDR1 and CDR2 from the germline V gene are GTSNPN and SVGIG (reference sequence). CDR3 length: 13 amino acids.

This rearrangement joins TRBV5-4 to TRBJ2-5; 8 bases map to TRBD1. V was pared by 7 bases and J by 1 base, with 6 bases of the junction left unmatched. The CDR3 spans 14 residues. Germline CDR1 reads SGHNT; CDR2 reads YYREEE (reference sequence). The CDR3: CASGPGQGQETQYF. The CDR3 DNA reads as TGTGCCAGCGGACCTGGACAGGGCCAAGAGACCCAGTACTTC.

As DNA, the CDR3 is TGTGCCAGCAGCTTAACTAGCGGGAGAGATACGCAGTATTTT. It specifies CASSLTSGRDTQYF. The chain employs TRBV7-9 and TRBJ2-3, with 11 bases aligning to TRBD2. V was clipped by 2 bases and J by 5 bases; unmatched bases: 0. The CDR3 runs to 14 residues. CDR1 is SEHNR and CDR2 is FQNEAQ in the germline V gene (reference sequence). The full variable domain, rest sourced from reference TRBV7-9 and TRBJ2-3, is DTGVSQNPRHKITKRGQNVTFRCDPISEHNRLYWYRQTLGQGPEFLTYFQNEAQLEKSRLLSDRFSAERPKGSFSTLEIQRTEQGDSAMYLCASSLTSGRDTQYFGPGTRLTVL.

The rearrangement uses TRBV10-1 and TRBJ1-2, with 7 bases lining up with TRBD1. Per the germline V gene, CDR1 is WNHNN and CDR2 is SYGVQD (reference sequence). The V segment lost 8 bases and the J segment 8 bases; nucleotides outside the gene matches: 8. The CDR3 contains 12 residues. The CDR3 protein is CASERGRRGYTF. The DNA of the CDR3 is TGCGCCAGCGAAAGGGGGCGGAGAGGCTACACCTTC.